This is a list of T cell receptor beta chains from one sample in a study of T cell responses to AZD1222 COVID-19 vaccine. Profiling relied on immunoSEQ multiplex PCR, and the TCRdb table lists in-frame clones only, not all of them. The data show roughly 180,000 clones, just over 85% seen once. Specimen: peripheral blood, collected on day 0 of AZD1222 vaccination. The receptors here all came from an adult in good health. CDR3s include the opening cysteine and the closing phenylalanine or tryptophan. A D gene is named only where the DNA matches it firmly. A clone size is listed for some rows: how often the clone was seen (once, few, many), or a class if it is expanded.

d_call | j_call | v_call | clone_size | cdr3_nt | cdr3_aa
. | TRBJ2-7 | TRBV30 | . | TGTGCCTGGAGTGTGGGAGGATTAAGCTACGAGCAGTACTTC | CAWSVGGLSYEQYF
. | TRBJ2-7 | TRBV11-2 | . | TGTGCCAGCAGCTTAGATCAAGTCAGCTCCTACGAGCAGTACTTC | CASSLDQVSSYEQYF
. | TRBJ1-1 | TRBV13 | . | TGTGCCAGCAGCTTCTTGCGGACGGGGATGAACACTGAAGCTTTCTTT | CASSFLRTGMNTEAFF
TRBD2 | TRBJ2-2 | TRBV5-1 | . | TGCGCCAGCAGCCTGCCGGGGAGCGGGGGGGTGAACACCGGGGAGCTGTTTTTT | CASSLPGSGGVNTGELFF
. | TRBJ2-6 | TRBV5-1 | . | TGCGCCAGCAGCTTGGTGGGGTCTGGGGCCAACGTCCTGACTTTC | CASSLVGSGANVLTF
. | TRBJ1-5 | TRBV5-6 | . | TGTGCCAGCAGCTTGGAGCGGGTTCAGCCCCAGCATTTT | CASSLERVQPQHF
. | TRBJ2-2 | TRBV19 | . | TGTGCCAGTAGTATCTTTAGGACCGGGGAGCTGTTTTTT | CASSIFRTGELFF
TRBD1 | TRBJ1-2 | TRBV5-4 | . | TGTGCCAGCAGCTCCCGACAGGGGGCGCCTGGCTACACCTTC | CASSSRQGAPGYTF
TRBD1 | TRBJ1-6 | TRBV14 | . | TGTGCCAGCAGCCAAGCCCTAACAGGGGGATCACCCCTCCACTTT | CASSQALTGGSPLHF
. | TRBJ1-5 | TRBV19 | . | TGTGCCAGTAAGTTCTTGGGGGTCCCTCAGCCCCAGCATTTT | CASKFLGVPQPQHF
. | TRBJ2-7 | TRBV24-1 | . | TGTGCCACCAGTGATTCCGGGGGCGGGTACGAGCAGTACTTC | CATSDSGGGYEQYF
. | TRBJ1-5 | TRBV28 | . | TGTGCCAGCAGTTCCTTCCCAGTCGGGCCAGTCGCCCAGCCCCAGCATTTT | CASSSFPVGPVAQPQHF
. | TRBJ2-2 | TRBV21-1 | . | TGTGCCAGCAGCAAAAAAGGGATAGGGAGGGCGAACACCGGGGAGCTGTTTTTT | CASSKKGIGRANTGELFF
TRBD1 | TRBJ1-1 | TRBV6-2/TRBV6-3 | . | TGTGCCAGCAGTTACGGCAGGACAGGGGGCAACACTGAAGCTTTCTTT | CASSYGRTGGNTEAFF
. | TRBJ2-5 | TRBV12-3/TRBV12-4 | . | TGTGCCAGCAGTTTGGGGCTAAAAGAGACCCAGTACTTC | CASSLGLKETQYF
. | TRBJ1-5 | TRBV6-6 | few | TGTGCCAGCAGTTACAACAGTGTGAATCAGCCCCAGCATTTT | CASSYNSVNQPQHF
. | TRBJ1-2 | TRBV19 | . | TGTGCCACCTTAGGGGCCTCGAGTGATGGCTACACCTTC | CATLGASSDGYTF
. | TRBJ2-3 | TRBV27 | . | TGTGCCAGCAGTTTAAGGGACTTCTCAGATACGCAGTATTTT | CASSLRDFSDTQYF
TRBD1 | TRBJ2-1 | TRBV4-3 | . | TGCGCCAGCAGCTTCCAGGGGGAAGTATACAATGAGCAGTTCTTC | CASSFQGEVYNEQFF
. | TRBJ2-1 | TRBV29-1 | . | TGCAGCGTTGCCGGCGGGGCCTCCTACAATGAGCAGTTCTTC | CSVAGGASYNEQFF
. | TRBJ1-2 | TRBV13 | . | TGTGCCAGCAGCTTAGAGGGGGTCTCAATTAACTATGGCTACACCTTC | CASSLEGVSINYGYTF
. | TRBJ2-5 | TRBV6-5 | . | TGTGCCAGCAGTCCCAGAGGGGGGGAGACCCAGTACTTC | CASSPRGGETQYF
TRBD2 | TRBJ2-7 | TRBV7-6 | . | TGTGCCAGCAGCTTAGTTGCGGGGGGGCACTACGAGCAGTACTTC | CASSLVAGGHYEQYF
. | TRBJ2-7 | TRBV5-4 | . | TGTGCCAGCAGCTTGGGGTATCCGTTCTCCTACGAGCAGTACTTC | CASSLGYPFSYEQYF
. | TRBJ2-1 | TRBV6-5 | few | TGTGCCAGCAGTTCCCCCGGAGGGAATGAGCAGTTCTTC | CASSSPGGNEQFF
TRBD1 | TRBJ1-5 | TRBV27 | . | TGTGCCAGCGGGACAGGGGGCTATCAGCCCCAGCATTTT | CASGTGGYQPQHF
TRBD1 | TRBJ1-4 | TRBV2 | . | TGTGCCAGCGGCAGGGGGCTTAATGAAAAACTGTTTTTT | CASGRGLNEKLFF
. | TRBJ1-2 | TRBV27 | . | TGTGCCAGCAGTCCCTCCGGGGCAGCGACCATCTATGGCTACACCTTC | CASSPSGAATIYGYTF
. | TRBJ2-7 | TRBV24-1 | . | TGTGCCACCAGTGCGGGGTTCGAGCAGTACTTC | CATSAGFEQYF
. | TRBJ2-7 | TRBV13 | . | TGTGCCAGCAGCTTACAGGGGGGCTACGAGCAGTACTTC | CASSLQGGYEQYF
. | TRBJ1-5 | TRBV24-1 | . | TGTGCCACCAGCGCAGGGTGGCCCCTAGTTTATAGCAATCAGCCCCAGCATTTT | CATSAGWPLVYSNQPQHF